The 27 T cell receptor beta chains in this list originate from one sample, sequenced in a study of T cells in tuberculosis. The data were produced by immunoSEQ multiplex PCR, yet TCRdb's version contains in-frame clones alone and is incomplete. The sample contains 25,000 to 35,000 clones, about 95% of which appear only once. Sequencing was performed on PBMCs. These receptors all come from a donor aged 10-30 years with latent tuberculosis or without tuberculosis infection.

The gene calls are TRBV27 and TRBJ1-2; tentative D call: TRBD1 (6 bases). The germline V gene has CDR1 MNHEY and CDR2 SMNVEV (reference sequence). The CDR3 covers 16 residues. V was trimmed by 8 bases and J by 2 bases, leaving 21 bases between them. The CDR3 DNA reads TGTGCCAGCGGATCCCGAGGGGGGGGAAAGAACTATGGCTACACCTTC. Protein product: CASGSRGGGKNYGYTF.

This clone was detected once. This sequence joins TRBV5-1 and TRBJ2-1, with D possibly being TRBD2 (6 bases). Trimming cost V 2 bases and J 4 bases, with 13 bases left between them. The germline V gene has CDR1 SGHRS and CDR2 YFSETQ. The CDR3 sequence is 15 residues long. Here the CDR3 reads CASSFEDYRYNEQFF. The CDR3 nucleotides are TGCGCCAGCAGCTTTGAGGACTACAGATACAATGAGCAGTTCTTC.

This CDR3 reads CASSPRGLLRRNLYEQYF. DNA for the CDR3: TGTGCCAGCAGTCCCAGGGGGCTACTCCGCCGTAACCTCTACGAGCAGTACTTC. The V call is TRBV27, the J call TRBJ2-7, with 8 nucleotides matching TRBD1. V trimming: 5 bases; J trimming: 3 bases; junction bases outside the gene matches: 18. Germline V CDR1 and CDR2: MNHEY, SMNVEV (reference sequence). The CDR3 spans 18 residues.

This clone was seen once. The rearrangement links TRBV7-7 to TRBJ2-3, with D perhaps TRBD1 (6 bases). The germline V gene encodes CDR1 SSHAT and CDR2 FNYEAQ (reference sequence). CDR3 length: 14 residues. V lost 5 bases and J 2 bases, leaving 11 bases between the germline ends. The CDR3 sequence: CASSLGQPTDTQYF. CDR3 DNA sequence: TGTGCCAGCAGCCTAGGACAGCCCACAGATACGCAGTATTTT.

The chain links TRBV19 to TRBJ2-1, with 10 bases fitting TRBD2. This CDR3 spans 16 amino acids. Germline values: CDR1 LNHDA, CDR2 SQIVND (reference sequence). The J segment lost 0 bases and the V segment lost 7 bases, leaving 6 bases of the junction unmatched. DNA of the CDR3: TGTGCCAGTATCCCCAGCGGGGGGGACTCCTACAATGAGCAGTTCTTC. This gives the protein CASIPSGGDSYNEQFF.

V and J are TRBV21-1 and TRBJ1-3; the table's D gene call, TRBD1, was not cross checked with the DNA. TRBV21-1 is labeled a pseudogene. This CDR3 is built from 16 residues. CDR3 nucleotide sequence: TGTGCCAGCAGCGAAGACAGGAGCTACTCTGGAAACACCATATATTTT. This codes for CASSEDRSYSGNTIYF.

The genes are TRBV30 and TRBJ1-4; maybe TRBD1 (6 bases). CDR3 length: 15 residues. With 3 bases removed from V and 3 bases from J, the gap between germline ends came to 14 bases. The germline CDR1 and CDR2 sequences are GTSNPN and SVGIG (reference sequence). CDR3 in amino acids: CAWREQGVANEKLFF. The CDR3 nucleotides are TGTGCCTGGAGGGAACAGGGAGTAGCTAATGAAAAACTGTTTTTT.

This clone was observed once. This chain joins TRBV7-3 and TRBJ2-3; TRBD2 matches at 13 bases. The CDR3 is made up of 16 amino acids. J was trimmed by 5 bases and V by 5 bases; bases with no gene match: 7. The germline gives CDR1 SGHTA, CDR2 FQGTGA. The CDR3 spells CASSQRLAGGIDTQYF. Here the CDR3 DNA reads TGTGCCAGCAGCCAAAGACTAGCGGGGGGTATAGATACGCAGTATTTT.

V gene TRBV11-3 combines with J gene TRBJ2-3, with D perhaps matching TRBD2 (6 bases). Germline CDR1 is SGHNT and CDR2 is YENEEA. The CDR3 loop spans 13 amino acids. V lost 5 bases and J 15 bases, leaving 21 bases between the germline ends. The CDR3 here is CASSPQDGGLLYF. CDR3 nucleotides: TGTGCCAGCAGCCCCCAGGACGGGGGATTGTTATATTTT.

In its sample, this clone was seen once. The V and J genes are TRBV5-6 and TRBJ1-1; no definite D call. The V gene's germline CDR1 is SGHDT and CDR2 YYEEEE. V lost 3 bases and J lost 4, with 10 bases in between. This CDR3 is 13 amino acids long. The CDR3 DNA is TGTGCCAGCAGCTCTGGACGGGGCACTGAAGCTTTCTTT. This translates into CASSSGRGTEAFF.

The J gene is TRBJ1-4, the V gene TRBV5-1, with 10 bases fitting TRBD1. The CDR3 has 15 residues. Per the germline V gene, CDR1 is SGHRS and CDR2 is YFSETQ. With V trimmed by 5 bases and J by 7 bases, 8 bases remained unmatched. This chain's CDR3 is CASRGDRGVSEKLFF. In DNA, the CDR3 is TGCGCCAGCAGAGGGGACAGGGGTGTTAGTGAAAAACTGTTTTTT. Supplemented by reference TRBV5-1 and TRBJ1-4, the full variable domain reads KAGVTQTPRYLIKTRGQQVTLSCSPISGHRSVSWYQQTPGQGLQFLFEYFSETQRNKGNFPGRFSGRQFSNSRSEMNVSTLELGDSALYLCASRGDRGVSEKLFFGSGTQLSVL.

The chain uses TRBV2 and TRBJ2-7; 9 bases agree with TRBD1. The CDR3 runs 14 residues. With 7 bases clipped from V and 4 bases from J, the junction kept 8 bases outside the gene matches. The germline CDR1 and CDR2 sequences are SNHLY and FYNNEI. The CDR3 DNA reads as TGTGCCAGCACCCCGGGACAGGGACGGTACGAGCAGTACTTC. It yields the protein CASTPGQGRYEQYF.

V gene TRBV18 combines with J gene TRBJ2-1; a weak D match, TRBD2 (6 bases). Germline lookup yields CDR1 KGHSH and CDR2 LQKENI. CDR3 size: 16 residues. V was clipped by 0 bases and J by 4 bases, with 13 bases between them. The chain's CDR3 is CASSPPRERRYNEQFF. The CDR3 DNA is TGTGCCAGCTCACCACCCCGGGAGCGTAGATACAATGAGCAGTTCTTC.

This sequence joins TRBV5-5 and TRBJ2-7, with a possible D match to TRBD2 (5 bases). This CDR3 region has 12 residues. The V end lost 5 bases, the J end lost 2 bases, and 8 bases lay between the germline ends. Looked up from germline, CDR1 is SGHKS and CDR2 is YYEKEE (reference sequence). The DNA of the CDR3 is TGTGCCAGCAGTCTGGAGGCCTACGAGCAGTACTTC. Residues: CASSLEAYEQYF.

V and J are TRBV2 and TRBJ2-1; TRBD2 might be the D (5 bases). The length of the CDR3 is 12 residues. Trimming stripped 6 bases from V and 12 bases from J, with 15 bases between. The germline CDR1 and CDR2 sequences are SNHLY and FYNNEI. This CDR3 is CASRDLAPTQFF. CDR3 nucleotides: TGTGCCAGCAGGGATCTAGCACCGACGCAGTTCTTC.

The chain recombines TRBV7-8 with TRBJ1-1; weak D call: TRBD1 (6 bases). V shed 5 bases and J shed 4 bases, with 14 bases lying between them. Germline CDR1 reads SGHVS; CDR2 reads FQNEAQ. There are 14 residues in the CDR3. Here the CDR3 DNA reads TGTGCCAGCAGCCCAGGGGCGGTTCGCACTGAAGCTTTCTTT. This sequence encodes CASSPGAVRTEAFF.

The V call is TRBV5-4, the J call TRBJ2-1, with a possible D match to TRBD2 (6 bases). V lost 2 bases and J 10 bases, leaving 16 bases between the germline ends. The length of the CDR3 is 14 residues. Germline V gene sequence: CDR1 SGHNT, CDR2 YYREEE (reference sequence). CDR3 region: CASSFGGREREQFF. Here the CDR3 DNA reads TGTGCCAGCAGCTTCGGTGGACGGGAGCGGGAGCAGTTCTTC.

The chain has TRBV19 and TRBJ1-1; 8 bases agree with TRBD1. The CDR3 contains 14 residues. After removal of 3 bases from V and 6 bases from J, the junction contained 6 bases not matched to a gene. Germline CDR1 is LNHDA and CDR2 is SQIVND (reference sequence). CDR3 residues: CASSMTGVSAEAFF. The CDR3 DNA reads TGTGCCAGTAGTATGACAGGGGTGAGTGCTGAAGCTTTCTTT.

This rearrangement joins TRBV5-4 to TRBJ1-2; 7 nucleotides agree with TRBD1. Germline loops: CDR1 SGHNT, CDR2 YYREEE (reference sequence). V trimming: 4 bases; J trimming: 2 bases; junction bases outside the gene matches: 8. This CDR3 comprises 15 residues. The CDR3 protein is CASSAGQTPNYGYTF. CDR3 nucleotides: TGTGCCAGCAGCGCGGGACAGACGCCAAACTATGGCTACACCTTC.

This clone appeared a single time. J is TRBJ1-4 and V is TRBV5-1, with 7 positions matching TRBD1. From germline, CDR1 is SGHRS and CDR2 YFSETQ. This CDR3 has 14 residues. The V and J ends lost 0 bases and 8 bases, in that order; junction bases with no gene match: 4. The CDR3 loop reads CASSLGQGSEKLFF. CDR3 DNA sequence: TGCGCCAGCAGCTTGGGACAGGGCTCGGAAAAACTGTTTTTT. Together with reference TRBV5-1 and TRBJ1-4, the CDR3 gives the full variable domain: KAGVTQTPRYLIKTRGQQVTLSCSPISGHRSVSWYQQTPGQGLQFLFEYFSETQRNKGNFPGRFSGRQFSNSRSEMNVSTLELGDSALYLCASSLGQGSEKLFFGSGTQLSVL.

The V call is TRBV5-1, the J call TRBJ1-3; 7 bases map to TRBD1. Losses at the gene ends were 4 bases for V and 13 bases for J; bases not matched to a gene: 8. The CDR3 extends over 12 amino acids. Germline CDR1 and CDR2: SGHRS and YFSETQ. The CDR3 region is CASSTTTGSIYF. The CDR3 DNA is TGCGCCAGCAGCACCACGACAGGGTCAATATATTTT.

In its sample, this clone was seen once. The V call is TRBV5-1, the J call TRBJ2-5, with TRBD2 identical over 10 bases. After removal of 4 bases from V and 7 bases from J, the junction contained 13 bases not matched to a gene. Germline-derived CDR1 and CDR2 are SGHRS and YFSETQ. There are 16 residues in the CDR3. CDR3 loop: CASSQGLAADGGTQYF. In nucleotides, the CDR3 is TGCGCCAGCAGCCAAGGACTAGCGGCGGACGGAGGGACCCAGTACTTC. Based on the CDR3 plus reference TRBV5-1 and TRBJ2-5, the full variable domain is KAGVTQTPRYLIKTRGQQVTLSCSPISGHRSVSWYQQTPGQGLQFLFEYFSETQRNKGNFPGRFSGRQFSNSRSEMNVSTLELGDSALYLCASSQGLAADGGTQYFGPGTRLLVL.

The V and J genes are TRBV11-2 and TRBJ2-7, with 10 bases matching TRBD2. Germline loops: CDR1 SGHAT, CDR2 FQNNGV. V lost 0 bases, J lost 3 bases, and 5 bases stayed unmatched. The CDR3 sequence is 16 residues long. The CDR3, as DNA: TGTGCCAGCAGCTTAGACCTGGGGACTAGCGACTACGAGCAGTACTTC. It codes for CASSLDLGTSDYEQYF.

The rearrangement uses TRBV2 and TRBJ2-3; 9 nucleotides agree with TRBD2. Germline loops: CDR1 SNHLY, CDR2 FYNNEI. The CDR3 is 16 amino acids. J gave up 6 bases and V 10 bases, and 17 bases lay outside the gene matches. CDR3 DNA sequence: TGTGCCACCAAACTTCTCGGCGGGGGGGCCACCGATACGCAGTATTTT. This gives the protein CATKLLGGGATDTQYF.

This chain joins TRBV5-5 and TRBJ2-6; perhaps TRBD1 as D (6 bases). This CDR3 is 17 amino acids long. V lost 2 bases and J 4 bases, leaving 16 bases between the germline ends. CDR1 is SGHKS, CDR2 YYEKEE, per germline (reference sequence). CDR3 residues: CASSFFQGLYGANVLTF. The CDR3 bases are TGTGCCAGCAGCTTTTTCCAGGGGTTGTACGGGGCCAACGTCCTGACTTTC.

A single count supports this clone. One junction end disagrees with the germline gene, perhaps due to a read error. This rearrangement joins TRBV27 to TRBJ2-7; D is ambiguous. Germline V gives CDR1 MNHEY, CDR2 SMNVEV (reference sequence). The CDR3 is made up of 11 amino acids. The CDR3, as DNA: TGTGCCAGTAGTTTCGGGTACGAGCAGTACTTC. It specifies CASSFGYEQYF.

The chain links TRBV7-8 to TRBJ2-5; TRBD1 matches 7 bases. The CDR3 consists of 13 residues. The germline CDR1 and CDR2 sequences are SGHVS and FQNEAQ. V dropped 8 bases and J dropped 5; count of bases not matched to a gene: 8. CDR3 DNA sequence: TGTGCCAGCGACCAAGGGGGCTACGAGACCCAGTACTTC. The encoded protein is CASDQGGYETQYF.